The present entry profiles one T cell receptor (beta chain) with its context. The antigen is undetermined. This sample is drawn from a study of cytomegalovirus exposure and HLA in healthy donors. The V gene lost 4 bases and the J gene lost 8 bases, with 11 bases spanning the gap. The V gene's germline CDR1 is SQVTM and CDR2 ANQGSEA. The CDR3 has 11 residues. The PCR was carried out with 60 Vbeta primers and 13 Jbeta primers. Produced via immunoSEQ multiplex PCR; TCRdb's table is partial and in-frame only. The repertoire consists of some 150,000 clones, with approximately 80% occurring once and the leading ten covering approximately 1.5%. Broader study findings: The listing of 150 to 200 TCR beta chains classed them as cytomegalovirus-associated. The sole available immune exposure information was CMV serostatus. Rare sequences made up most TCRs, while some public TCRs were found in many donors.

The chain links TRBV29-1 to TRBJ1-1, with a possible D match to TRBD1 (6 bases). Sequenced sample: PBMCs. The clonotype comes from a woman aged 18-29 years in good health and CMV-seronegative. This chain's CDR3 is CSVGQAAEAFF. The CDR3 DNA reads TGCAGCGTTGGACAGGCAGCCGAAGCTTTCTTT.